This TCR beta chain is from a study of CD8+ T cells in alopecia areata. The CDR3 covers 13 residues. CDR1 is SGHTA, CDR2 FQGNSA, per germline. The V and J ends lost 2 bases and 0 bases respectively, with 5 bases between them. This clone was seen only once. What it recognizes is unknown. Extracted RNA was reverse transcribed into cDNA, the sequencing template. Sequenced by immunoSEQ multiplex PCR; TCRdb stores in-frame clones only, minus some. The sample consists of 200,000 to 250,000 clones, approximately 65% of them appearing once. Study findings and constraints: A great number of expanded lesional clones endured in scalp and blood during tofacitinib.

Sample treatment: oral pan-JAK inhibitor, 5-10 mg twice daily. The clonotype was recovered from a human donor with alopecia areata. The V and J genes are TRBV7-2 and TRBJ2-7; D remains unclear. The sequences come from CD4+ T cells sorted from blood, collected at week 44, from a patient treated with tofacitinib. The CDR3 DNA sequence: TGTGCCAGCAGCTTACCCAACTCCTACGAGCAGTACTTC. It encodes CASSLPNSYEQYF.